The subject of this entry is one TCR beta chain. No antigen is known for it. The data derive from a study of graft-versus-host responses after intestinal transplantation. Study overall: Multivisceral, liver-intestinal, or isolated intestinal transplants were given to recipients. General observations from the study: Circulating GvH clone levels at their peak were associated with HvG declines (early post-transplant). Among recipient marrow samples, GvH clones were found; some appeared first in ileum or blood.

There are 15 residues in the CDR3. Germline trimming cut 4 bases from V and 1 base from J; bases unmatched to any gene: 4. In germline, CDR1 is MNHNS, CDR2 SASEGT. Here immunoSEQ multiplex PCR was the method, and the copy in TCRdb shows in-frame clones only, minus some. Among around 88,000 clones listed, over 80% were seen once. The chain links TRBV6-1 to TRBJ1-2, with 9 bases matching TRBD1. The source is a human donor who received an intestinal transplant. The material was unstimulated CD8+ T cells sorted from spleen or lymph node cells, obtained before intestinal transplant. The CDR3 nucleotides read TGTGCCAGCAGTGGTGCGGGACAGGGTAACTATGGCTACACCTTC. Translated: CASSGAGQGNYGYTF.